This T cell receptor beta chain was recorded in a study of identical twins. General study findings and limits: Models predicted less out-of-frame TCR alpha sharing in monozygotic twins than was found. Cross-sectional statistics underpinned the conclusions; the same donors were not followed.

A universal primer binding site was introduced by template switching. The final cDNA contained unique molecular identifiers. TCRdb recomputed calls from the 5' RACE reads with MiXCR, one row per CDR3 protein. The repertoire holds around 95,000 distinct CDR3 sequences, with around 5.5% as singletons. Each donor was a healthy Caucasian. This clonotype occurred many times. What it recognizes is unknown. Germline CDR1 SNHLY, CDR2 FYNNEI. The CDR3 consists of 14 residues. Trimming cost V 9 bases and J 3 bases; bases outside gene matches: 5. The clonotype originates from a woman aged 45-59 years in good health. The chain has TRBV2 and TRBJ2-1; 10 nucleotides match TRBD2. Material for sequencing was memory T cells sorted from blood. CDR3 DNA: TGTGCCAGTCCACTAGCGGGAAACTACAATGAGCAGTTCTTC. It translates to CASPLAGNYNEQFF.